This TCR beta chain was found in a study of cytomegalovirus exposure and HLA in healthy donors. The study's findings and limits: Reports indicated that the classifier achieved high specificity and sensitivity in diagnosing cytomegalovirus status. The authors excluded some V segments, including TRBV6-2 and TRBV6-3, as indistinguishable. In a later analysis, TCR beta V- and J-gene trimming was associated with a missense DCLRE1C variant.

V lost 3 bases and J 7 bases, leaving 10 bases between the germline ends. CDR3 length: 13 amino acids. The germline V gene encodes CDR1 MNHEY and CDR2 SMNVEV (reference sequence). The study ran its PCR with 60 Vbeta and 13 Jbeta primers. Produced via immunoSEQ multiplex PCR; TCRdb's table is partial and in-frame only. The sample records about 86,000 clones, just over 70% being singletons. About this clone: Its antigen is currently unknown.

The V and J genes are TRBV27 and TRBJ2-1; no definite D call. The TCR comes from a man aged 60-69 years in good health and CMV-seronegative. The specimen sequenced was PBMCs. The CDR3 nucleotides read TGTGCCAGCAGTTTGTTTGGTGCGAATGAGCAGTTCTTC. Amino acid sequence: CASSLFGANEQFF.